The rows below give T cell receptor beta chains drawn from one sample of a study of siplizumab effects on memory and regulatory T cells. No antigen is known for these receptors. Only in-frame clones appear in the TCRdb table, and some are missing; sequencing was by immunoSEQ multiplex PCR. The data hold more than 13,000 clones, with 35% to 45% observed a single time. Sequenced sample: CFSE-low (dividing) CD4+ T cells sorted from an allogeneic mixed lymphocyte reaction. All receptors derive from a human donor in good health; the cells came from an allogeneic mixed lymphocyte reaction. Some clones in this sample may be carry-over from other donors' samples. Each CDR3 is given with its conserved first and last residue. A D gene is named only where the DNA matches it firmly. Size values are once, few and many counts, or a class for expanded clones, and some rows have none.

TRBV5-5	-	medium-sized	TRBJ1-5	TGTGCCAGCAGCCCGGACATTTATAGCAATCAGCCCCAGCATTTT	CASSPDIYSNQPQHF
TRBV6-5	TRBD1	-	TRBJ2-6	TGTGCCAGCAGTACGACAGGGTCTGGGGCCAACGTCCTGACTTTC	CASSTTGSGANVLTF
TRBV5-4	-	few	TRBJ2-5	TGTGCCAGCAGCCCGGACCCGGGCCAAGAGACCCAGTACTTC	CASSPDPGQETQYF
TRBV6-5	-	-	TRBJ1-1	TGTGCCAGCAGTTACCTCGGAACGACTTTCTTT	CASSYLGTTFF
TRBV19	-	-	TRBJ2-7	TGTGCCAGTAGTATTCAGGGTCCCTACGAGCAGTACTTC	CASSIQGPYEQYF
TRBV4-2	-	-	TRBJ1-2	TGTGCCAGCAGCTTGGCAGGGGTCGATGGCTACACCTTC	CASSLAGVDGYTF
TRBV6-1	TRBD1	few	TRBJ1-1	TGTGCCAGCAGTGAACCCAGGGGGCGCGTAGCTTTCTTT	CASSEPRGRVAFF
TRBV7-3	-	-	TRBJ2-3	TGTGCCAGCAGCTTAGAGGGGCCCAGCACAGATACGCAGTATTTT	CASSLEGPSTDTQYF
TRBV7-2	-	few	TRBJ1-1	TGTGCCAGCAGCTTTGACAGACTGAACACTGAAGCTTTCTTT	CASSFDRLNTEAFF
TRBV29-1	-	-	TRBJ1-4	TGCAGCGTTGGCCAGGGACTCCTTACTAATGAAAAACTGTTTTTT	CSVGQGLLTNEKLFF
TRBV7-2	-	few	TRBJ2-2	TGTGCCAGCAGCTTAGCGCTTTTATTACCCGGGGAGCTGTTTTTT	CASSLALLLPGELFF
TRBV6-6	-	medium-sized	TRBJ1-1	TGTGCCAGCAGTTGGGGGAACACTGAAGCTTTCTTT	CASSWGNTEAFF
TRBV27	TRBD2	-	TRBJ2-7	TGTGCCAGCAGGCTAGGGACTAGCGGTAATTACGAGCAGTACTTC	CASRLGTSGNYEQYF
TRBV30	TRBD2	-	TRBJ2-7	TGTGCCTGGACCACGGGCGGGAGTGACGAGCAGTACTTC	CAWTTGGSDEQYF
TRBV7-9	-	-	TRBJ2-4	TGTGCCAGCAGCTTAGCCCAAAACATTCAGTACTTC	CASSLAQNIQYF
TRBV18	-	few	TRBJ2-7	TGTGCCAGCTCACCGTCCGCGGTACTACGAGAGAGGCAGTACTTC	CASSPSAVLRERQYF
TRBV6-1	-	-	TRBJ2-3	TGTGCCAGCAGTGTGTTTTTTGATGGACCTAGCACAGATACGCAGTATTTT	CASSVFFDGPSTDTQYF
TRBV7-9	-	-	TRBJ2-3	TGTGCCAGCAGCCCCCAGCGGGCTACAGATACGCAGTATTTT	CASSPQRATDTQYF
TRBV7-3	-	few	TRBJ2-3	TGTGCCAGCAGCTTAAGCAAGAACACAGATACGCAGTATTTT	CASSLSKNTDTQYF
TRBV6-6	TRBD1	-	TRBJ2-2	TGTGCCAGTTTACCTAACAGGGGCGCCGGGGAGCTGTTTTTT	CASLPNRGAGELFF
TRBV14	TRBD1	medium-sized	TRBJ1-3	TGTGCCAGCAGCCAAGTCGGGACAGCTGGAAACACCATATATTTT	CASSQVGTAGNTIYF
TRBV29-1	-	-	TRBJ2-1	TGCAGCGTTGGTACGGGAGCGTTTTACAATGAGCAGTTCTTC	CSVGTGAFYNEQFF
TRBV7-3	-	-	TRBJ2-1	TGTGCCAGCAGCCCCTGGCGGAGCTCCTACAATGAGCAGTTCTTC	CASSPWRSSYNEQFF
TRBV6-1	TRBD1	once	TRBJ2-7	TGTGCCAGCTCATGGACAGGGACTTCCTACGAGCAGTACTTC	CASSWTGTSYEQYF
TRBV30	TRBD1	-	TRBJ1-5	TGTGCCTGGAGTCGGGAGGGGGCTGAGCCCCAGCATTTT	CAWSREGAEPQHF
TRBV18	-	-	TRBJ2-3	TGTGCCAGCTCACCACTTGGCACAGATACGCAGTATTTT	CASSPLGTDTQYF
TRBV6-5	TRBD1	-	TRBJ1-2	TGTGCCAGCAGTTTATCGAGGGGGCAACATGGCTACACCTTC	CASSLSRGQHGYTF
TRBV7-4	TRBD2	-	TRBJ2-1	TGTGCCAGCAGCACGAGACTAGCGGGAGAGTATGAGCAGTTCTTC	CASSTRLAGEYEQFF
TRBV6-5	-	few	TRBJ1-2	TGTGCCAGCAGCACCGGGTCTTTCTATGGCTACACCTTC	CASSTGSFYGYTF
TRBV7-3	-	-	TRBJ1-1	TGTGCCAGCAGCTGGGGCCATGGGAACACTGAAGCTTTCTTT	CASSWGHGNTEAFF
TRBV6-1	TRBD1	medium-sized	TRBJ1-2	TGTGCCAGCAGTAGCGGGACAGGGGCTCACTATGGCTACACCTTC	CASSSGTGAHYGYTF
TRBV27	-	-	TRBJ2-1	TGTGCCAGCACCCACCGGTACGGCTACAATGAGCAGTTCTTC	CASTHRYGYNEQFF
TRBV6-1	-	-	TRBJ2-2	TGTGCCAGCAGGTGGGAGGAGAACACCGGGGAGCTGTTTTTT	CASRWEENTGELFF
TRBV10-2	-	-	TRBJ1-1	TGCGCCAGCAGTCGGGAGCTAAACCCTGAAGCTTTCTTT	CASSRELNPEAFF
TRBV7-2	TRBD2	-	TRBJ2-1	TGTGCCAGCAGCTTAGGAAGCGGGGGGGCCTACAATGAGCAGTTCTTC	CASSLGSGGAYNEQFF
TRBV9	-	-	TRBJ1-2	TGTGCCAGCAGCTCCCTGGGCGTCTCAAACTATGGCTACACCTTC	CASSSLGVSNYGYTF
TRBV19	-	medium-sized	TRBJ2-2	TGTGCCAGTAAGACGACGAACACCGGGGAGCTGTTTTTT	CASKTTNTGELFF
TRBV5-8	-	-	TRBJ1-2	TGTGCCAGCAGCCTAGGGACGGTTGGCTACACCTTC	CASSLGTVGYTF
TRBV6-5	TRBD2	-	TRBJ2-1	TGTGCCAGCTTAGCGGGAGGCCACAATGAGCAGTTCTTC	CASLAGGHNEQFF
TRBV6-6	-	few	TRBJ2-7	TGTGCCAGCAGTTACTCATGGACGGGAGAATTTTACGAGCAGTACTTC	CASSYSWTGEFYEQYF
TRBV6-1	-	-	TRBJ2-2	TGTGCCAGCAGTGTGTCCCAACTAAACACCGGGGAGCTGTTTTTT	CASSVSQLNTGELFF
TRBV2	-	-	TRBJ2-7	TGTGCCAGCAGTGAAAGATCGGCGGGAACACCCAACGAGCAGTACTTC	CASSERSAGTPNEQYF
TRBV19	-	-	TRBJ2-3	TGTGCCAGTAGTATAGGGACACGGATTATCCTCACAGATACGCAGTATTTT	CASSIGTRIILTDTQYF
TRBV30	TRBD1	-	TRBJ2-7	TGTGCCTGGGAAATACAGGGGGCCTACGAGCAGTACTTC	CAWEIQGAYEQYF
TRBV5-1	TRBD1	-	TRBJ1-6	TGCGCCAGCAGCACGACAGGGGGCTCCTATAATTCACCCCTCCACTTT	CASSTTGGSYNSPLHF
TRBV9	-	-	TRBJ2-1	TGTGCCAGCAGCCTCTCCGCGGGCCACGCCCTCGATGAGCAGTTCTTC	CASSLSAGHALDEQFF
TRBV15	TRBD1	few	TRBJ2-5	TGTGCCACCAGCAGAGAGCTGACAGGGTCCGAGACCCAGTACTTC	CATSRELTGSETQYF
TRBV10-3	-	-	TRBJ2-6	TGTGCCATCAGTGTATTGCAAAGTCGGGCCAACGTCCTGACTTTC	CAISVLQSRANVLTF
TRBV7-9	-	few	TRBJ2-1	TGTGCCAGCAGCCTAGACAGCAATGAGCAGTTCTTC	CASSLDSNEQFF
TRBV9	TRBD2	-	TRBJ2-1	TGTGCCAGCAGCCCCCACTTAGCGGGAGGGCGTCATGAGCAGTTCTTC	CASSPHLAGGRHEQFF
TRBV6-6	-	few	TRBJ2-3	TGTGCCAGCAGTTACTATAAAGGCCTAGCCACAGATACGCAGTATTTT	CASSYYKGLATDTQYF
TRBV2	TRBD2	-	TRBJ2-5	TGTGCCAGCAGAGGGACTAGCGTAGGAGAGACCCAGTACTTC	CASRGTSVGETQYF